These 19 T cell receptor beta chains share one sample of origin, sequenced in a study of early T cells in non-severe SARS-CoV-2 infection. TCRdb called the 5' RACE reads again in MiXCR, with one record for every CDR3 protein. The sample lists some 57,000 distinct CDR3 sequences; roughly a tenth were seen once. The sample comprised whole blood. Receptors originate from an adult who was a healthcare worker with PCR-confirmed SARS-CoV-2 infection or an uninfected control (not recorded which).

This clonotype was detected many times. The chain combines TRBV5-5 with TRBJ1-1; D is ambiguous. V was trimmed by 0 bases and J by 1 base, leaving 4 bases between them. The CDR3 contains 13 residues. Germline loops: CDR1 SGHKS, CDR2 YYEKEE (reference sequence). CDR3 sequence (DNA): TGTGCCAGCAGCTTGGGGTGGAACACTGAAGCTTTCTTT. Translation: CASSLGWNTEAFF.

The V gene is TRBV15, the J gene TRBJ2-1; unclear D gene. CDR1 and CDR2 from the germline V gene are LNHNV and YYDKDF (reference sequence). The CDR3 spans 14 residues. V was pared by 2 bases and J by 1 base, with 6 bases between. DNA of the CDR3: TGTGCCACCAGCAGACCCGGATCCTACAATGAGCAGTTCTTC. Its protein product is CATSRPGSYNEQFF.

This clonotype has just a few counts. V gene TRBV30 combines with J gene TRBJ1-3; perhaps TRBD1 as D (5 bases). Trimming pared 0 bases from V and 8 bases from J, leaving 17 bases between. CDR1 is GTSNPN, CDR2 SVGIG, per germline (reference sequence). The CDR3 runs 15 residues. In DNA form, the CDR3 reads TGTGCCTGGAGTGTACGGGACCTTTCAGGCTACACCATATATTTT. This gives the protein CAWSVRDLSGYTIYF.

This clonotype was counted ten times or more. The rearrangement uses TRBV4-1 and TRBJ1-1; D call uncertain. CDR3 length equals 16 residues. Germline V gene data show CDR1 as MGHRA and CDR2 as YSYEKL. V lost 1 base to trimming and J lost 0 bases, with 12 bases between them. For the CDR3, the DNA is TGCGCCAGCAGCCAAGGATCAGGAGCTATGAACACTGAAGCTTTCTTT. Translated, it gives CASSQGSGAMNTEAFF.

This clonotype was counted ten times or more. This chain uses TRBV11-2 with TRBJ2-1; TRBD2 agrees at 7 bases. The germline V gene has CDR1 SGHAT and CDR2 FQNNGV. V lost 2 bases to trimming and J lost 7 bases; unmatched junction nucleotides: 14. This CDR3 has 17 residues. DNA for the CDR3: TGTGCCAGCAGCTTAAAACGGGGCCTAGCGGACCGGAATGAGCAGTTCTTC. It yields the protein CASSLKRGLADRNEQFF.

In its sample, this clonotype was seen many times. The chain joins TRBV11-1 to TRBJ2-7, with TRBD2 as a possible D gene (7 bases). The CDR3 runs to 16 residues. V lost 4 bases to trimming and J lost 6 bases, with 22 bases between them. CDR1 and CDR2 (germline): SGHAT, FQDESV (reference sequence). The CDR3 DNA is TGTGCCAGCAGCTCTCGGCGGGGGCGCCACTCCCCCGAGCAGTACTTC. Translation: CASSSRRGRHSPEQYF.

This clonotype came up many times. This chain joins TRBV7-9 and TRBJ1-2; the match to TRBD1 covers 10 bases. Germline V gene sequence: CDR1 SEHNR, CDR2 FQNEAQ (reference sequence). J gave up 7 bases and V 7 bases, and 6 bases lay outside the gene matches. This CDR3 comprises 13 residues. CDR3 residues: CASNQGDRGGYTF. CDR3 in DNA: TGTGCCAGCAACCAGGGGGACAGGGGTGGCTACACCTTC.

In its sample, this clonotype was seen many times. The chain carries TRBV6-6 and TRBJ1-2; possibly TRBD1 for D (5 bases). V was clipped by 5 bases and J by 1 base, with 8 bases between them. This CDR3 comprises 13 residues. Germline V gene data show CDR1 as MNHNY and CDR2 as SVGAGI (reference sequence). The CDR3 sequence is CASSPQVNYGYTF. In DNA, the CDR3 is TGTGCCAGCAGTCCACAGGTTAACTATGGCTACACCTTC.

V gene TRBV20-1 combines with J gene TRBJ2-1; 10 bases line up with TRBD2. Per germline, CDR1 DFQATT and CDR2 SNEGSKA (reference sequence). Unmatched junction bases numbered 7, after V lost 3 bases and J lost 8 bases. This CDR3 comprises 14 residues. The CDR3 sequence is CSASLAGGYDEQFF. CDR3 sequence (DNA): TGCAGTGCTAGCTTAGCGGGGGGATATGATGAGCAGTTCTTC.

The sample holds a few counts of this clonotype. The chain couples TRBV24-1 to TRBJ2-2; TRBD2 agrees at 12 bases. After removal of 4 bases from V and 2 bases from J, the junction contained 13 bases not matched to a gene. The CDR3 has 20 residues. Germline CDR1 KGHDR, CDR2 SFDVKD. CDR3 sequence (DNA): TGTGCCACCAGTGACCGAGCCCCGACTAGCGGGAGCCCTAACACCGGGGAGCTGTTTTTT. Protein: CATSDRAPTSGSPNTGELFF.

The DNA for the CDR3 is TGCAGCGCCCCATCGGGGAACACTGAAGCTTTCTTT. Its protein product is CSAPSGNTEAFF. This chain links TRBV29-1 with TRBJ1-1; D is unclear. CDR3 length: 12 residues. V was shortened by 7 bases and J by 1 base, with 10 bases between the two germline ends. Germline CDR1 SQVTM, CDR2 ANQGSEA.

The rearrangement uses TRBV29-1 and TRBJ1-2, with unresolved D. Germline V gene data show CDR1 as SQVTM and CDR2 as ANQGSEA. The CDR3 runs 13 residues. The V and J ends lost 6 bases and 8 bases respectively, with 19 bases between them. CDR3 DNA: TGCAGCGTCGGCAGATCGGCCGGTGAGGGCTACACCTTC. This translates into CSVGRSAGEGYTF. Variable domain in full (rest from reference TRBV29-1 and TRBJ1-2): SAVISQKPSRDICQRGTSLTIQCQVDSQVTMMFWYRQQPGQSLTLIATANQGSEATYESGFVIDKFPISRPNLTFSTLTVSNMSPEDSSIYLCSVGRSAGEGYTFGSGTRLTVV.

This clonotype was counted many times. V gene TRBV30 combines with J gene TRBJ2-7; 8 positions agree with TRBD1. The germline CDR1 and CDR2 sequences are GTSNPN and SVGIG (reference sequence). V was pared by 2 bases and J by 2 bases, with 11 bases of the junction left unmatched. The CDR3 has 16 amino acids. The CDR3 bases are TGTGCCTGGAGTTTCTCCTTGGGACAGGCGCCCTACGAGCAGTACTTC. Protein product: CAWSFSLGQAPYEQYF.

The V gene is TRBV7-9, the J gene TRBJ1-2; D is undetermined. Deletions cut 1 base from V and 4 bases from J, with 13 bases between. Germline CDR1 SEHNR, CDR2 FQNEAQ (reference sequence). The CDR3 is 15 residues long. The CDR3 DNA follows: TGTGCCAGCAGCTTAGGATTGGGGTCCTCCTATGGCTACACCTTC. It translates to CASSLGLGSSYGYTF.

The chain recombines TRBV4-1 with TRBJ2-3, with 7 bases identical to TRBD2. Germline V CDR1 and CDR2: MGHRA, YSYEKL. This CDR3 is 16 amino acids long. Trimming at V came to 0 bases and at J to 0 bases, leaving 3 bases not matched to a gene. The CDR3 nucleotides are TGCGCCAGCAGCCAAGACAGTAGCGGGAGCACAGATACGCAGTATTTT. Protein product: CASSQDSSGSTDTQYF.

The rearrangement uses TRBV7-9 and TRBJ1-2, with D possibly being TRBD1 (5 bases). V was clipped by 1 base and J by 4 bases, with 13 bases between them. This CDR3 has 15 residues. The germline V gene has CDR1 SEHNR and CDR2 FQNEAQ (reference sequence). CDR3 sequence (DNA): TGTGCCAGCAGCTTAGGGGGGGTCCCGATCTATGGCTACACCTTC. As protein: CASSLGGVPIYGYTF.

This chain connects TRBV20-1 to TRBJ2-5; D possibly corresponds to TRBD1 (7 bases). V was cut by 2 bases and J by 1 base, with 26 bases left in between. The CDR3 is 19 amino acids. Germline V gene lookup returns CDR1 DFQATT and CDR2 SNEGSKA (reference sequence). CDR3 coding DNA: TGCAGTGCTAGATTATTCCGGACAGGACCAGGGAGGCGCCAAGAGACCCAGTACTTC. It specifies CSARLFRTGPGRRQETQYF.

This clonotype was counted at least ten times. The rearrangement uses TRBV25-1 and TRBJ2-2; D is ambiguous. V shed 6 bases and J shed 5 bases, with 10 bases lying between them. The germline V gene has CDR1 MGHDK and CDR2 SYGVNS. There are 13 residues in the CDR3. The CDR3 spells CASRSRDTGELFF. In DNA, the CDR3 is TGTGCCAGCAGATCTAGGGATACCGGGGAGCTGTTTTTT. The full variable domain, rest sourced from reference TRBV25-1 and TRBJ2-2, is EADIYQTPRYLVIGTGKKITLECSQTMGHDKMYWYQQDPGMELHLIHYSYGVNSTEKGDLSSESTVSRIRTEHFPLTLESARPSHTSQYLCASRSRDTGELFFGEGSRLTVL.

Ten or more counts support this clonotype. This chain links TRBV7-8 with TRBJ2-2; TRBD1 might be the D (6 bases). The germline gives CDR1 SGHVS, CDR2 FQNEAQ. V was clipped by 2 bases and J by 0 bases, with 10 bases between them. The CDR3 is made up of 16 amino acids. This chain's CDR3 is CASSLSDSANTGELFF. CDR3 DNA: TGTGCCAGCAGCTTATCGGACAGCGCGAACACCGGGGAGCTGTTTTTT.